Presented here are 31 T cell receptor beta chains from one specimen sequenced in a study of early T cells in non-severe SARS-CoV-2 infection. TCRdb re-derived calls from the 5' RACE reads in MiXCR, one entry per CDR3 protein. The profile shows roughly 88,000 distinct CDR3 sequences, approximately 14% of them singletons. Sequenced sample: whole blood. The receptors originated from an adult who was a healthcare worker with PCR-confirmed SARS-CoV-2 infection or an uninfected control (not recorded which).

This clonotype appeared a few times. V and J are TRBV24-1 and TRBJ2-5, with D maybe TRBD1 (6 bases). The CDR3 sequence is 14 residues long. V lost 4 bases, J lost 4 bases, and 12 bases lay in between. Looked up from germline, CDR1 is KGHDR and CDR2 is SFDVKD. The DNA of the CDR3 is TGTGCCACCAGTGAGCCCCGGGACATAGAGACCCAGTACTTC. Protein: CATSEPRDIETQYF.

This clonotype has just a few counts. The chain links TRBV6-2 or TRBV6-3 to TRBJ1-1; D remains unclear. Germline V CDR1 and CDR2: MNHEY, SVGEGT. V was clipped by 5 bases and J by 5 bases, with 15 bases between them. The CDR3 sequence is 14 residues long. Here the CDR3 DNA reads TGTGCCAGCAGTCACCCTTCTTGGGTTACTGAAGCTTTCTTT. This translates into CASSHPSWVTEAFF.

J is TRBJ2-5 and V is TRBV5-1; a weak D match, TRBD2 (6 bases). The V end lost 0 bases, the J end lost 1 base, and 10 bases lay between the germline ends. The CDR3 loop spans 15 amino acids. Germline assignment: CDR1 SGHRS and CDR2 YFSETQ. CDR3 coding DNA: TGCGCCAGCAGCTTGGCCTTCGGGGGCCAAGAGACCCAGTACTTC. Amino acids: CASSLAFGGQETQYF.

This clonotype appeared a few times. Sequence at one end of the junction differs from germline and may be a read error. The CDR3 spells CASSLAEGGQGEKSTSTDTQYF. In DNA, the CDR3 is TGTGCTAGCAGCTTAGCGGAGGGAGGACAGGGGGAAAAATCAACTAGCACAGATACGCAGTATTTT. V usage is TRBV7-7 and J usage is TRBJ2-3, with 10 bases identical to TRBD1. Germline CDR1 and CDR2: SSHAT and FNYEAQ (reference sequence). The CDR3 is 22 amino acids.

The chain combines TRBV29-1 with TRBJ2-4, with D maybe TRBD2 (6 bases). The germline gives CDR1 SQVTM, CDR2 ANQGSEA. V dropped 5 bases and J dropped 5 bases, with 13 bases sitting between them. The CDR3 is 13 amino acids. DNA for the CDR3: TGCAGCGTTTACGGGGGACCTGAAAACATTCAGTACTTC. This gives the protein CSVYGGPENIQYF.

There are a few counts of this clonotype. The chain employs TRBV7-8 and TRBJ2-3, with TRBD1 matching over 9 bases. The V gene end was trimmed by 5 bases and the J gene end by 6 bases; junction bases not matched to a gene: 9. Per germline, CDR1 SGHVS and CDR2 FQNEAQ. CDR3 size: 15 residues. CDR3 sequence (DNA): TGTGCCAGCAGCCCGGGACAGGGCCGCGTCGATACGCAGTATTTT. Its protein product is CASSPGQGRVDTQYF.

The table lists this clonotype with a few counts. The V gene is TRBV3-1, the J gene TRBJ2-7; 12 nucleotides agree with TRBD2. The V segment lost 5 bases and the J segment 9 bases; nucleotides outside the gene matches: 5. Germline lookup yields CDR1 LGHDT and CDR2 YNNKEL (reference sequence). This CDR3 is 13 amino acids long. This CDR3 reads CASSTSGGPWQYF. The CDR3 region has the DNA TGTGCCAGCAGCACTAGCGGGGGGCCGTGGCAGTACTTC.

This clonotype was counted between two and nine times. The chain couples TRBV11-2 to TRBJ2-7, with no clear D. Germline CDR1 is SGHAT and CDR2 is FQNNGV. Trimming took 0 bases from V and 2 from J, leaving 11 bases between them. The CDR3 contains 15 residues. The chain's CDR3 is CASSLDRVPAYEQYF. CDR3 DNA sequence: TGTGCCAGCAGCTTAGATCGAGTCCCAGCCTACGAGCAGTACTTC.

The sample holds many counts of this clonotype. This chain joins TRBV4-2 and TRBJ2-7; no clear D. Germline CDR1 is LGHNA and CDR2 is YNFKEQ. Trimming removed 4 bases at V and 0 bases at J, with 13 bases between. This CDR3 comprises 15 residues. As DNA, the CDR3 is TGTGCCAGCAGCCCCGAGGCGGTGAGCTCCTACGAGCAGTACTTC. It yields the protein CASSPEAVSSYEQYF.

The CDR3 sequence is CASSQASGGFQTDTQYF. The CDR3 DNA follows: TGCGCCAGCAGCCAAGCTAGCGGGGGTTTTCAGACAGATACGCAGTATTTT. The chain joins TRBV4-1 to TRBJ2-3; 10 bases line up with TRBD2. The CDR3 totals 17 residues. Germline assignment: CDR1 MGHRA and CDR2 YSYEKL. Losses at the gene ends were 1 base for V and 3 bases for J; bases not matched to a gene: 7.

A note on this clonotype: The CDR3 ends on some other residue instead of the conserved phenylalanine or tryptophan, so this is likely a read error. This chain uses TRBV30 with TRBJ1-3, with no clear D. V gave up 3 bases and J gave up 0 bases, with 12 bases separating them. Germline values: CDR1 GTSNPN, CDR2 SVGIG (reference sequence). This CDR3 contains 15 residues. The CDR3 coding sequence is TGTGCCTGGAGCTTCAGAGCTGGCTCTGGAAACACCATATATCTT. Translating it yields CAWSFRAGSGNTIYL.

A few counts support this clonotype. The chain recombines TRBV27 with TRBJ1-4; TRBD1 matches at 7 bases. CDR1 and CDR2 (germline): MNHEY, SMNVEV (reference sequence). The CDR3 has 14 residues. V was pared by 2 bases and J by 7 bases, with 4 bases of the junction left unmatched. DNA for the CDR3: TGTGCCAGCAGTTTAGCAGGGGGGAGTGAAAAACTGTTTTTT. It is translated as CASSLAGGSEKLFF.

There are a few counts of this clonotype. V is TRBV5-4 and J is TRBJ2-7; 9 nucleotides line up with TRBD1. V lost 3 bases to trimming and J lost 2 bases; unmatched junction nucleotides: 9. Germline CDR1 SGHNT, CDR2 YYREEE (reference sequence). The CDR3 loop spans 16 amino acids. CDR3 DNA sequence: TGTGCCAGCAGCTGGACCACAGGGGGCAACGCCTACGAGCAGTACTTC. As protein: CASSWTTGGNAYEQYF.

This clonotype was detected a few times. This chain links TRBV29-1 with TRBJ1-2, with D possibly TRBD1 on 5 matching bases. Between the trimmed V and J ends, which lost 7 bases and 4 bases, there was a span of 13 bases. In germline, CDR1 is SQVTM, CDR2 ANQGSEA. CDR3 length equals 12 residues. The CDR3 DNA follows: TGCAGCGCTCCGGGACGGCTCTATGGCTACACCTTC. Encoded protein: CSAPGRLYGYTF.

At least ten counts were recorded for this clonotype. The CDR3 DNA reads TGCAGTGCTAGTGCGACGGGAAGAAATTCACCCCTCCACTTT. Protein product: CSASATGRNSPLHF. V usage is TRBV20-1 and J usage is TRBJ1-6; D gene uncertain. CDR3 length equals 14 residues. The V gene's germline CDR1 is DFQATT and CDR2 SNEGSKA (reference sequence). The germline V and J ends were trimmed by 3 bases and 7 bases, with 13 bases remaining between them.

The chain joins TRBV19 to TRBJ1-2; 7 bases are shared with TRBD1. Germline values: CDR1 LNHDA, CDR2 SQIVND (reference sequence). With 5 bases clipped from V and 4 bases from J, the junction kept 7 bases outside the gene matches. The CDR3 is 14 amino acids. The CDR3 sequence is CASSADRDLYGYTF. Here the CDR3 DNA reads TGTGCCAGTAGTGCCGACAGGGACCTCTATGGCTACACCTTC.

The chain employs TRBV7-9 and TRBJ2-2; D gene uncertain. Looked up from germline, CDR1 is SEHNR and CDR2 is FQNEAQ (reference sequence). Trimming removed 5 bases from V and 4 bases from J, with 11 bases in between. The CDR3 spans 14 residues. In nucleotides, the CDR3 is TGTGCCAGCAGCGCTGGACGAGTCACCGGGGAGCTGTTTTTT. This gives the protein CASSAGRVTGELFF.

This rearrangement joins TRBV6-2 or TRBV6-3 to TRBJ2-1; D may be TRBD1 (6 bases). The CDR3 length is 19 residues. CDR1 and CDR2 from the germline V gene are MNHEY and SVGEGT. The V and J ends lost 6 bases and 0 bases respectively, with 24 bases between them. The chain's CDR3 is CASSRERYRTESSYNEQFF. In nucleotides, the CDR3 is TGTGCCAGCAGCCGTGAACGATACCGGACAGAAAGCTCCTACAATGAGCAGTTCTTC.

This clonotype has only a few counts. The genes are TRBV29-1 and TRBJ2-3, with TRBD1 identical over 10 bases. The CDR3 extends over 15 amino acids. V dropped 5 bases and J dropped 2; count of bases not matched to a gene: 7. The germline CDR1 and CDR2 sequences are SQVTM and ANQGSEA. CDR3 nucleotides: TGCAGCGTTCGACAGGGGGCGTGGGACACAGATACGCAGTATTTT. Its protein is CSVRQGAWDTDTQYF.

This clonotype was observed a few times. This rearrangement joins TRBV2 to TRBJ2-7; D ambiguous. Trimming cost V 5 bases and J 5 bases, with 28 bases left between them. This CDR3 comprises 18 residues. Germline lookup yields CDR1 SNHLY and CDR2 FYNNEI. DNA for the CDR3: TGTGCCAGCAGTCCTTTCCTAGAGCCGGACCCACTCTACGACGAGCAGTACTTC. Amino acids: CASSPFLEPDPLYDEQYF.

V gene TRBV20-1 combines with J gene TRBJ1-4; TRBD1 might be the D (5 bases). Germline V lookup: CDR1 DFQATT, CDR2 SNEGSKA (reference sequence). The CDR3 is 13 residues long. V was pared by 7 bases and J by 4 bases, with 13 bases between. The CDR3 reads CSVQGAGNEKLFF. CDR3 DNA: TGCAGTGTCCAGGGCGCGGGTAATGAAAAACTGTTTTTT.

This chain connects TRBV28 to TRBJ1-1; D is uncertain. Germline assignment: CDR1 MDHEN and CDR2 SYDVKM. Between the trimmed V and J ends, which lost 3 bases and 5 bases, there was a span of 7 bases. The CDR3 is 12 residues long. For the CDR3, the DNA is TGTGCCAGCAGTTTCGCGGAGACTGAAGCTTTCTTT. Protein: CASSFAETEAFF.

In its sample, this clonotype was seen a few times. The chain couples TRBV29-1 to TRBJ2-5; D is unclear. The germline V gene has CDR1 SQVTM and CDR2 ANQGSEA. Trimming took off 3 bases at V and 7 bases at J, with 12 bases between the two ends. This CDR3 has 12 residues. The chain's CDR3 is CSVDYGWSTQYF. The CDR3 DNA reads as TGCAGCGTTGATTATGGTTGGTCGACCCAGTACTTC.

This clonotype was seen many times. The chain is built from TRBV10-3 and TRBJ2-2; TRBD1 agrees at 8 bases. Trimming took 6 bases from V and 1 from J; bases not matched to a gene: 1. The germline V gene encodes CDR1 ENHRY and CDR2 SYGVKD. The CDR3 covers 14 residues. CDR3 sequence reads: CAIRGQENTGELFF. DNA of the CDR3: TGTGCCATCAGGGGACAGGAGAACACCGGGGAGCTGTTTTTT.

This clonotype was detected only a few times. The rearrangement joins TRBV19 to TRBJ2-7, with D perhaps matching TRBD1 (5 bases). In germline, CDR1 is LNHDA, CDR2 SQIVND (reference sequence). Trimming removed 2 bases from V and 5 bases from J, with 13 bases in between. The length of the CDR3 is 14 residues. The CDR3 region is CASSIPGMVDEQYF. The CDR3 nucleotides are TGTGCCAGTAGTATACCAGGGATGGTCGACGAGCAGTACTTC.

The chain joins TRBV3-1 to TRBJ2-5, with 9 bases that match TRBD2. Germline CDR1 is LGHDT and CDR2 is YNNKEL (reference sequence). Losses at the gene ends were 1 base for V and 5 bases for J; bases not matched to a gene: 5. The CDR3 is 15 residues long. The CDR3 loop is CASSQAGLAGETQYF. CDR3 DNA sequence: TGTGCCAGCAGCCAAGCGGGACTAGCCGGGGAGACCCAGTACTTC.

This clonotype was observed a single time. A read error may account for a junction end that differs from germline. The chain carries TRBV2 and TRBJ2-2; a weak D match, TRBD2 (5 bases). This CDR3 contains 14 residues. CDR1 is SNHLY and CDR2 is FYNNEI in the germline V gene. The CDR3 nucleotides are TGTGCCAGCTCTCAAGGTTGGAACACCGGGGAGCAGTTTTTT. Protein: CASSQGWNTGEQFF.

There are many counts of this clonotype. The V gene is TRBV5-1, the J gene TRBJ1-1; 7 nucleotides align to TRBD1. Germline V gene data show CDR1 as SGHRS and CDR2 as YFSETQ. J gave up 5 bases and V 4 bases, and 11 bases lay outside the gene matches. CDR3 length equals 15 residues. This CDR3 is CASSISGTEYTEAFF. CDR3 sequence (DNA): TGCGCCAGCAGCATCTCCGGGACAGAGTATACTGAAGCTTTCTTT.

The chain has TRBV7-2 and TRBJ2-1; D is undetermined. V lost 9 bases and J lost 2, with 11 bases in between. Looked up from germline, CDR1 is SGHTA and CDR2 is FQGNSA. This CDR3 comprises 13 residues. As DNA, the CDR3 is TGTGCCAGTACCGTATACCCCTACAATGAGCAGTTCTTC. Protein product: CASTVYPYNEQFF.

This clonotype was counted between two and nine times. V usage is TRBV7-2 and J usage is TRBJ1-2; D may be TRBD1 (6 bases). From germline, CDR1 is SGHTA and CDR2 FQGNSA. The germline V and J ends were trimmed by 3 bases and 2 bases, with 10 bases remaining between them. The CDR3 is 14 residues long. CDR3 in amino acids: CASSLGQLNYGYTF. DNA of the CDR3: TGTGCCAGCAGCTTGGGACAACTAAACTATGGCTACACCTTC. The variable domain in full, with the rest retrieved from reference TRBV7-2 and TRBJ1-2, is GAGVSQSPSNKVTEKGKDVELRCDPISGHTALYWYRQSLGQGLEFLIYFQGNSAPDKSGLPSDRFSAERTGGSVSTLTIQRTQQEDSAVYLCASSLGQLNYGYTFGSGTRLTVV.

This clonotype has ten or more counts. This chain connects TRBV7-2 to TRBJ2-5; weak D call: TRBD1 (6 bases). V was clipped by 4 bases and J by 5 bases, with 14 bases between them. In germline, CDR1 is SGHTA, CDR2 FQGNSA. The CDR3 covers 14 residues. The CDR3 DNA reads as TGTGCCAGCAGCTCTTACACAGGGTACGAGACCCAGTACTTC. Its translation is CASSSYTGYETQYF.